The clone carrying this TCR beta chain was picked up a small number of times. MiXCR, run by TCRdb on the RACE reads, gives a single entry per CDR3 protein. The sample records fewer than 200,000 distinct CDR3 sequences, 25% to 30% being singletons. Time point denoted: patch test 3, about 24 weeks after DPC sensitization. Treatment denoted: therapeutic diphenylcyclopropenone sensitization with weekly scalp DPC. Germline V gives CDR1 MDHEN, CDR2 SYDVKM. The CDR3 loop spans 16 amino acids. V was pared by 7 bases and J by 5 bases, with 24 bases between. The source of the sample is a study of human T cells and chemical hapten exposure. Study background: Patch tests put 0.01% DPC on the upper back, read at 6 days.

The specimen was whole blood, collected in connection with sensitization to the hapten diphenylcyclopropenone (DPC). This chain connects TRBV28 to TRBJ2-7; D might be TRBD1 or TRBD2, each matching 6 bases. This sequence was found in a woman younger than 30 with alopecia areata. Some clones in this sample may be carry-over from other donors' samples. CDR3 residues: CASNSRGLVRSHEQYF. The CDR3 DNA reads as TGTGCCAGCAATTCCAGGGGACTGGTGCGGAGCCACGAGCAGTACTTC.